Detailed here is one TCR beta chain. The table lists this clonotype with many counts. This receptor's antigen is unknown. Base quality data are lacking; no much larger clone is found one base away. The germline V gene (reference sequence) provides CDR1 DFQATT and CDR2 SNEGSKA. V sheds 2 bases and J sheds 6 bases, leaving 16 bases between their ends. From the cysteine through the phenylalanine, the CDR3 covers 14 amino acids. The entry retains the CDR3 DNA only, 42 bases that are in frame from base 1. The sample comes from a study of T cells in Graves' hyperthyroidism and ophthalmopathy (dated by TCRdb to between 2017 and 2020). For the study in its entirety: Peripheral blood was sampled at the time of initial diagnosis, prior to any treatment. After blood sampling, hyperthyroidism patients were treated with methimazole at a starting dose of 30 mg daily, and ophthalmopathy patients were treated with high-dose intravenous methylprednisolone. Thyroid tissue and blood T-cell repertoires from about 6 Graves' hyperthyroidism patients were also compared in the study. According to the paper, TCR Vbeta CDR3 sequencing was carried out on about 140 peripheral blood samples, which came from approximately 43 ophthalmopathy, around 74 hyperthyroidism and about 17 progressor patients. An independent validation cohort of 18 to 20 hyperthyroidism patients and 17 patients who later progressed to ophthalmopathy tested prospective prediction of ophthalmopathy. The roughly 94 discovery patients were randomly split 7:3 into training and test sets. TCR V-J signatures able to tell the groups apart were searched for in a discovery cohort of 90 to 100 patients, of whom 43 had Graves' ophthalmopathy and around 57 had stable Graves' hyperthyroidism.

The TCR beta CDR3 regions were amplified from the RNA transcripts. A first-round RT-PCR of the TCR CDR3 used the HTBI primer set with the Qiagen OneStep RT-PCR kit. A second multiplex PCR round built the libraries, followed by size selection and purification. Libraries were sequenced paired-end with 100 bp reads on an Illumina HiSeq2000. The paper's processing steps were these. SOAPnuke was used to process the raw data, removing reads that contained adapters or uncalled bases, had a mean Phred below 15, or lacked an exact match to the constant primer or identifier. COPE v1.2.5 was used to merge high-quality paired reads, and clonotypes were defined as unique nucleotide sequences. MiTCR v1.1 was used to align clonotypes to the IMGT TRBV, TRBD and TRBJ reference segments. The analysis was restricted to V-J combinations with a frequency above 0.0001, which together covered about 99% of the repertoires. The TCS score was defined as the ratio of F50 (clonal expansion) to E x V (chaos), calculated using BLOSUM62-based TCRdist between CDR3 peptides within each V-J. Welch's t-statistics and random forest reduced fewer than 600 V-J features to 10 to 15, which were used in a naive Bayes classifier (R e1071). TCRdb passed the public sequencing reads through fastp at Q25 and MiXCR, retaining productive beta sequences. One record per CDR3 amino acid sequence lists the most common genes and DNA. The V and J calls and clone size are TCRdb's, not the authors'. The sample table lists 300,000 or so distinct CDR3 sequences, over 15% of them with a count of one. Jointly, the top ten make up around 57% of the sample.

Study-wide findings and limitations: Sample size was not statistically predetermined, and investigators were not blinded to group allocation. Blood samples also contained most of the expanded thyroid clonotypes (frequency above 0.001), which suggests that blood repertoires may reflect thyroid immune responses. In validation, the model predicted progression to ophthalmopathy with 55% to 71% sensitivity and less than 80% specificity, a median of around six months before onset. Ophthalmopathy was separated from stable hyperthyroidism by a 13 V-J signature model, with just over 85% sensitivity and roughly 81% specificity obtained in cross-validation and 80%/75% obtained in testing.

Ophthalmopathy patients had moderately to severely active disease, with a Clinical Activity Score of 3 or more, a NOSPECS grade of 4 or more, and a disease duration of less than 3 months. Any patient with an uncontrolled infection, another autoimmune disease, pregnancy or lactation was excluded. Clinical symptoms, serum thyroxine and TRAb, thyroid ultrasound, and orbital computed tomography formed the basis for the diagnoses. PBMCs were isolated from approximately 10 ml of fresh peripheral blood by Ficoll-Paque density gradient centrifugation. Total RNA was extracted using Trizol reagent, and RNA quality was assessed on an Agilent 2100 Bioanalyzer.

The receptor comes from a woman aged 55 to 70 with Graves' ophthalmopathy. Sequencing was done on a sample of blood. This chain joins TRBV20-1 to TRBJ1-1, with no D gene named confidently. CDR3 loop: CSARRPDQHAEAFF. Here is the DNA: TGCAGTGCTAGAAGACCGGACCAGCACGCTGAAGCTTTCTTT.